Given below is one TCR beta chain in context. These data come from a study of blood T cell repertoires in COVID-19. Some clones are missing from TCRdb's copy, which holds only in-frame ones; the method was immunoSEQ multiplex PCR. Of 130,000 to 150,000 clones listed, more than 80% were seen once; the top ten hold 10% to 15%. The germline V gene has CDR1 SGHDN and CDR2 FVKESK. V lost 6 bases and J lost 7, with 13 bases in between. The CDR3 contains 13 residues. This TCR came from a young man with COVID-19, enrolled during active disease. Source material: peripheral blood. The V call is TRBV14, the J call TRBJ1-5; D is undetermined. The CDR3 is CASSLTPGQPQHF. CDR3 sequence (DNA): TGTGCCAGCAGTCTCACACCGGGGCAGCCCCAGCATTTT.